The 30 T cell receptor beta chains presented below share a single source sample, sequenced in a study of blood T cell repertoires in COVID-19. Sequencing was performed with immunoSEQ multiplex PCR; in TCRdb, only in-frame clones are kept and a portion is missing. Among approximately 210,000 clones, 75% to 90% were seen once, and the ten largest hold 4% to 5.5%. The material sequenced was peripheral blood. These TCRs come from a woman aged 40 to 50 with acute or convalescent COVID-19.

This chain uses TRBV5-4 with TRBJ2-2; TRBD1 matches 11 bases. Trimming at V came to 2 bases and at J to 6 bases, leaving 3 bases not matched to a gene. This CDR3 spans 15 amino acids. Germline lookup yields CDR1 SGHNT and CDR2 YYREEE (reference sequence). CDR3 DNA sequence: TGTGCCAGCAGCTTTCCGGGACAGGGGGCCGGGGAGCTGTTTTTT. Translated, it gives CASSFPGQGAGELFF.

This clone was recorded once. The chain couples TRBV5-6 to TRBJ2-4, with a weak D call TRBD2 (6 bases). The V end was cut by 4 bases, the J end by 0 bases, with 11 bases between. There are 15 residues in the CDR3. CDR1 and CDR2 (germline): SGHDT, YYEEEE. The CDR3 sequence is CASSLSGGAKNIQYF. As DNA, the CDR3 is TGTGCCAGCAGCCTCTCCGGGGGAGCCAAAAACATTCAGTACTTC.

The chain links TRBV30 to TRBJ1-5, with D uncertain. The germline gives CDR1 GTSNPN, CDR2 SVGIG (reference sequence). V lost 0 bases and J 5 bases, leaving 11 bases between the germline ends. The CDR3 loop spans 14 amino acids. CDR3 amino acids: CAWSVGRLDQPQHF. The CDR3, as DNA: TGTGCCTGGAGTGTAGGGAGACTCGATCAGCCCCAGCATTTT.

The chain recombines TRBV7-9 with TRBJ2-5, with D possibly matching TRBD1 (6 bases). Germline V gene sequence: CDR1 SEHNR, CDR2 FQNEAQ (reference sequence). Deletions cut 5 bases from V and 1 base from J, with 17 bases between. The CDR3 is 16 amino acids. The CDR3, as DNA: TGTGCCAGCAGCCCCCCGGGGTGGGGGCCCCAAGAGACCCAGTACTTC. It encodes CASSPPGWGPQETQYF. Full variable domain (remainder filled in from reference TRBV7-9 and TRBJ2-5): DTGVSQNPRHKITKRGQNVTFRCDPISEHNRLYWYRQTLGQGPEFLTYFQNEAQLEKSRLLSDRFSAERPKGSFSTLEIQRTEQGDSAMYLCASSPPGWGPQETQYFGPGTRLLVL.

The genes are TRBV19 and TRBJ1-1, with TRBD1 matching 8 bases. CDR1 and CDR2 (germline): LNHDA, SQIVND (reference sequence). V shed 4 bases and J 4 bases; nucleotides not matched to a gene: 8. CDR3 length: 15 amino acids. The CDR3 coding sequence is TGTGCCAGTAGTAACTCGGGACAGGCGTTCACTGAAGCTTTCTTT. This translates into CASSNSGQAFTEAFF.

The chain is built from TRBV27 and TRBJ1-4; a possible D gene is TRBD1 (6 bases). Germline loops: CDR1 MNHEY, CDR2 SMNVEV (reference sequence). V shed 1 base and J shed 8 bases, with 14 bases lying between them. The CDR3 length is 15 residues. The CDR3 reads CASSLYTGPWEKLFF. In nucleotides, the CDR3 is TGTGCCAGCAGTTTATATACAGGGCCTTGGGAAAAACTGTTTTTT.

This chain links TRBV6-6 with TRBJ1-5; no clear D gene. The V gene lost 0 bases and the J gene lost 1 base, with 10 bases spanning the gap. The germline V gene encodes CDR1 MNHNY and CDR2 SVGAGI (reference sequence). This CDR3 has 16 amino acids. The CDR3 DNA is TGTGCCAGCAGTTACTCGGCCGGGGTGAGCAATCAGCCCCAGCATTTT. This codes for CASSYSAGVSNQPQHF.

The chain couples TRBV18 to TRBJ1-1, with D tentatively TRBD1 (6 bases). This CDR3 region has 13 residues. Trimming cost V 6 bases and J 8 bases, with 16 bases left between them. Germline V lookup: CDR1 KGHSH, CDR2 LQKENI. CDR3 sequence: CASSAGGGREAFF. The CDR3 DNA reads TGTGCCAGCTCGGCGGGTGGGGGCCGAGAAGCTTTCTTT.

This clone has only one observation. The V gene is TRBV5-6, the J gene TRBJ1-3; D remains ambiguous. The CDR3 extends over 14 amino acids. The germline V gene encodes CDR1 SGHDT and CDR2 YYEEEE. Deletions cut 0 bases from V and 0 bases from J, with 4 bases between. The CDR3 loop reads CASSLAISGNTIYF. The DNA for the CDR3 is TGTGCCAGCAGCTTGGCAATCTCTGGAAACACCATATATTTT.

This rearrangement joins TRBV10-3 to TRBJ2-7; D is ambiguous. The V gene lost 6 bases and the J gene lost 0 bases, with 6 bases spanning the gap. Germline CDR1 reads ENHRY; CDR2 reads SYGVKD. The CDR3 loop spans 12 amino acids. In nucleotides, the CDR3 is TGTGCCATCAGCTCCAGCTCCTACGAGCAGTACGTC. Amino acids: CAISSSSYEQYV.

The chain has TRBV20-1 and TRBJ2-1, with 9 bases aligning to TRBD2. This CDR3 region has 17 residues. Germline-derived CDR1 and CDR2 are DFQATT and SNEGSKA (reference sequence). The V gene end was trimmed by 3 bases and the J gene end by 1 base; junction bases not matched to a gene: 10. As DNA, the CDR3 is TGCAGTGCTAGTTCGGCGGGGGGGCCACTTTCCTACAATGAGCAGTTCTTC. It codes for CSASSAGGPLSYNEQFF.

This rearrangement joins TRBV11-2 to TRBJ1-6, with 8 bases aligning to TRBD1. The CDR3 contains 16 residues. With 0 bases clipped from V and 9 bases from J, the junction kept 7 bases outside the gene matches. Germline V lookup: CDR1 SGHAT, CDR2 FQNNGV. As DNA, the CDR3 is TGTGCCAGCAGCTTAGATAGGACAGGGTTTGCTTCACCCCTCCACTTT. Its translation is CASSLDRTGFASPLHF.

This rearrangement joins TRBV18 to TRBJ2-1, with a weak D call TRBD2 (6 bases). Trimming removed 6 bases at V and 9 bases at J, with 24 bases between. The CDR3 is 16 residues long. Germline values: CDR1 KGHSH, CDR2 LQKENI. CDR3 in amino acids: CASSPSGTDGGTEQFF. The CDR3 DNA sequence: TGTGCCAGCTCCCCTTCGGGAACGGACGGGGGTACTGAGCAGTTCTTC.

V and J are TRBV7-9 and TRBJ2-5; 8 nucleotides line up with TRBD2. This CDR3 spans 15 amino acids. Germline assignment: CDR1 SEHNR and CDR2 FQNEAQ (reference sequence). Trimming took 4 bases from V and 4 from J; bases not matched to a gene: 8. This CDR3 reads CASSYSGEGGETQYF. The DNA for the CDR3 is TGTGCCAGCAGCTATAGCGGGGAAGGAGGAGAGACCCAGTACTTC.

The chain couples TRBV3-1 (or the pseudogene TRBV3-2) to TRBJ1-4; D unclear. V was trimmed by 1 base and J by 8 bases, leaving 5 bases between them. From germline, CDR1 is LGHDT and CDR2 YNNKEL (reference sequence). This CDR3 is built from 12 residues. The CDR3 reads CASSQGVEKLFF. The CDR3 nucleotides read TGTGCCAGCAGCCAAGGAGTGGAAAAACTGTTTTTT.

The rearrangement joins TRBV3-1 (or the pseudogene TRBV3-2) to TRBJ2-3; D may be TRBD1 (6 bases). Germline V lookup: CDR1 LGHDT, CDR2 YNNKEL (reference sequence). This CDR3 contains 15 residues. Trimming cost V 4 bases and J 6 bases, with 17 bases left between them. For the CDR3, the DNA is TGTGCCAGCAGCCCTAACTCCGGGACAACTGATACGCAGTATTTT. Translated, it gives CASSPNSGTTDTQYF.

The V call is TRBV6-5, the J call TRBJ2-7; TRBD2 might be the D (5 bases). The CDR3 contains 14 residues. Looked up from germline, CDR1 is MNHEY and CDR2 is SVGAGI. Trimming took 6 bases from V and 6 from J, leaving 18 bases between them. CDR3 in DNA: TGTGCCAGCAGACCAAGAGGGCCGGGCGGCGAGCAGTACGTC. It is translated as CASRPRGPGGEQYV.

The chain joins TRBV3-1 (or the pseudogene TRBV3-2) to TRBJ1-3; D unresolved. Trimming stripped 2 bases from V and 8 bases from J, with 10 bases between. Germline CDR1 LGHDT, CDR2 YNNKEL (reference sequence). The CDR3 is made up of 13 amino acids. CDR3 sequence reads: CASSQYREDTIYF. CDR3 in DNA: TGTGCCAGCAGCCAATACCGGGAAGACACCATATATTTT.

The chain combines TRBV4-2 with TRBJ2-1, with D possibly matching TRBD2 (5 bases). V gave up 0 bases and J gave up 10 bases, with 10 bases separating them. Germline-derived CDR1 and CDR2 are LGHNA and YNFKEQ. CDR3 length equals 13 residues. In nucleotides, the CDR3 is TGTGCCAGCAGCCAAGAAAGGAGGAGCGAGCAGTTCTTC. Protein: CASSQERRSEQFF.

There are a few counts of this clone. The chain recombines TRBV6-1 with TRBJ1-2, with 8 bases that match TRBD1. V shed 2 bases and J 6 bases; nucleotides not matched to a gene: 8. The germline CDR1 and CDR2 sequences are MNHNS and SASEGT. The CDR3 totals 15 residues. CDR3 nucleotide sequence: TGTGCCAGCAGTGAACCTGGACAGGGAAGGAATGGCTACACCTTC. It specifies CASSEPGQGRNGYTF.

The rearrangement uses TRBV9 and TRBJ1-3; possible D gene TRBD1, 5 bases. The germline V and J ends were trimmed by 3 bases and 3 bases, with 10 bases remaining between them. Germline CDR1 and CDR2: SGDLS and YYNGEE. The CDR3 has 14 amino acids. The CDR3 protein is CASSGRRVGNTIYF. CDR3 DNA sequence: TGTGCCAGCAGCGGACGCAGGGTTGGAAACACCATATATTTT.

V usage is TRBV29-1 and J usage is TRBJ1-2; D is undetermined. There are 11 residues in the CDR3. Germline V gene data show CDR1 as SQVTM and CDR2 as ANQGSEA. Trimming removed 1 base from V and 6 bases from J, with 6 bases in between. Written as DNA, the CDR3 is TGCAGCGTTGAAGCACAGAATGGCTACACCTTC. Its translation: CSVEAQNGYTF. Full variable domain (outside the CDR3, taken from reference TRBV29-1 and TRBJ1-2): SAVISQKPSRDICQRGTSLTIQCQVDSQVTMMFWYRQQPGQSLTLIATANQGSEATYESGFVIDKFPISRPNLTFSTLTVSNMSPEDSSIYLCSVEAQNGYTFGSGTRLTVV.

The chain uses TRBV18 and TRBJ2-1, with 8 bases identical to TRBD2. The CDR3 extends over 16 amino acids. Trimming cost V 0 bases and J 2 bases; bases outside gene matches: 3. Germline CDR1 reads KGHSH; CDR2 reads LQKENI. The chain's CDR3 is CASSPPSGGAYNEQFF. CDR3 bases: TGTGCCAGCTCACCACCCTCCGGGGGGGCCTACAATGAGCAGTTCTTC.

This chain joins TRBV18 and TRBJ2-1, with 7 positions matching TRBD2. Per germline, CDR1 KGHSH and CDR2 LQKENI. Trimming removed 0 bases from V and 6 bases from J; junction bases left unmatched: 8. The CDR3 length is 16 residues. This chain's CDR3 is CASSPPGGALPNEQFF. CDR3 DNA: TGTGCCAGCTCACCACCGGGAGGGGCCCTTCCCAATGAGCAGTTCTTC.

This chain uses TRBV5-1 with TRBJ1-1; D not resolved. The V gene's germline CDR1 is SGHRS and CDR2 YFSETQ. The CDR3 runs to 14 residues. V gave up 10 bases and J gave up 0 bases, with 16 bases separating them. The DNA of the CDR3 is TGCGCCTCAAGGCGGCGGACTATGAACACTGAAGCTTTCTTT. As protein: CASRRRTMNTEAFF.

CDR3 bases: TGTGCCAGCACGGTAACGACAGGGATCACAGATACGCAGTATTTT. Its translation: CASTVTTGITDTQYF. The chain joins TRBV6-6 to TRBJ2-3, with 7 nucleotides matching TRBD1. The CDR3 consists of 15 residues. Looked up from germline, CDR1 is MNHNY and CDR2 is SVGAGI (reference sequence). V lost 7 bases to trimming and J lost 2 bases; unmatched junction nucleotides: 9.

The V gene is TRBV4-1, the J gene TRBJ2-5; 10 positions agree with TRBD1. The CDR3 contains 16 residues. V trimming: 2 bases; J trimming: 3 bases; junction bases outside the gene matches: 6. Per the germline V gene, CDR1 is MGHRA and CDR2 is YSYEKL. The CDR3 loop reads CASSQPDRGPKETQYF. The CDR3 DNA is TGCGCCAGCAGCCAACCTGACAGGGGGCCGAAAGAGACCCAGTACTTC.

The CDR3 nucleotides are TGTGCCAGCAGTTGGGGAACAGGGGGAAACACTGAAGCTTTCTTT. Translating gives CASSWGTGGNTEAFF. J is TRBJ1-1 and V is TRBV5-5, with 8 positions matching TRBD1. CDR3 size: 15 residues. V lost 5 bases to trimming and J lost 2 bases; unmatched junction nucleotides: 8. CDR1 and CDR2 (germline): SGHKS, YYEKEE (reference sequence).

This chain uses TRBV5-1 with TRBJ2-1; 8 positions match TRBD2. Germline CDR1 SGHRS, CDR2 YFSETQ. The length of the CDR3 is 13 residues. The V gene end was trimmed by 6 bases and the J gene end by 2 bases; junction bases not matched to a gene: 1. The DNA for the CDR3 is TGCGCCAGCAAACTAGCGGCCTACAATGAGCAGTTCTTC. It specifies CASKLAAYNEQFF. The full variable domain, completed using reference TRBV5-1 and TRBJ2-1, is KAGVTQTPRYLIKTRGQQVTLSCSPISGHRSVSWYQQTPGQGLQFLFEYFSETQRNKGNFPGRFSGRQFSNSRSEMNVSTLELGDSALYLCASKLAAYNEQFFGPGTRLTVL.

V gene TRBV6-5 combines with J gene TRBJ2-7, with a tentative D call TRBD2 (5 bases). The V end was cut by 5 bases, the J end by 4 bases, with 15 bases between. Germline CDR1 MNHEY, CDR2 SVGAGI. The CDR3 runs to 14 residues. CDR3 residues: CASSNTASGYEQYV. The CDR3 DNA reads as TGTGCCAGCAGTAACACAGCCTCGGGGTACGAGCAGTACGTC.